The present T cell receptor (beta chain) was sequenced within a study of blood T cell repertoires in COVID-19 (dated by TCRdb to the early 2020s). As for the study more broadly: The collaborator samples originated in the United States, Italy and Spain and spanned the acute and convalescent phases of COVID-19. The prospective study material was composed of cDNA or gDNA derived from T cells, B-cell-depleted T cells, or PBMCs. Subjects who had been exposed to COVID-19, were actively infected with it, or had recovered from it provided the deeply sampled blood TCRbeta repertoires that made up the dataset. The repertoires were released in a freely available public database meant as a resource for research on the immune response to SARS-CoV-2. The samples were drawn from the first 160 participants of the ongoing ImmuneRACE study and from 1,254 subjects provided by 6 global collaborators. Nearly every sample came with metadata listing a de-identified subject ID, COVID-19 status, age in years and sex. Where available, HLA class I and class II types were obtained from metadata supplied by the sample provider rather than from assay-based typing. What the authors observed across the whole study: How much clinical and demographic metadata was included differed by source and by participant, and the metadata was provided uncurated.

The immunoSEQ Assay, a bias-controlled multiplex PCR, was used to amplify TCRbeta CDR3 regions from genomic DNA. Per the original workflow: The number of nucleated cells in each sample was estimated from the amplification of reference gene primers within the assay. To quantify the absolute abundance of each unique TCRbeta CDR3 rearrangement, sequence reads were collapsed and filtered. For each sample, productive Simpson clonality was calculated as the square root of Simpson's diversity index across productive rearrangements. The source is immuneACCESS, and TCRdb retained only in-frame sequences with V and J called. Part of the clones is not carried over; for the studies checked, unresolved V genes explain less than half of this, and the remainder is unexplained. D and trimming were read from the DNA, whereas the V and J calls and clone size are those reported in that table. This sample comprises approximately 220,000 clones, 65% to 85% of them detected only once. The ten largest account for 27% of the sample.

Remarks on this clone: Its antigen is still unknown. Nothing much larger sits one base from this clone, and base qualities are not available. Within the sample, other DNA sequences also encode this same CDR3.

Collaborating institutions collected whole blood in K2EDTA tubes following their own protocols. Collaborator samples were shipped for TCRbeta analysis as frozen whole blood, isolated PBMCs, or DNA extracted from either sample type. The CDR3 has 13 amino acids, counting the end cysteine and phenylalanine. This entry keeps only the CDR3 DNA: 39 bases, framed from base 1. The trim is 3 bases for V and 2 bases for J, with a gap of 7 bases between the germline ends. The germline V gene provides CDR1 KGHSH and CDR2 LQKENI. Recombination linked TRBV18 to TRBJ1-2; matching of 5 bases hints at TRBD1 as the D gene. Sequenced: peripheral blood. This clonotype originated in a man aged 40-49 years with acute or convalescent COVID-19. The nucleotides are TGTGCCAGCTCACCGGACACGAACTATGGCTACACCTTC. Its protein product is CASSPDTNYGYTF.